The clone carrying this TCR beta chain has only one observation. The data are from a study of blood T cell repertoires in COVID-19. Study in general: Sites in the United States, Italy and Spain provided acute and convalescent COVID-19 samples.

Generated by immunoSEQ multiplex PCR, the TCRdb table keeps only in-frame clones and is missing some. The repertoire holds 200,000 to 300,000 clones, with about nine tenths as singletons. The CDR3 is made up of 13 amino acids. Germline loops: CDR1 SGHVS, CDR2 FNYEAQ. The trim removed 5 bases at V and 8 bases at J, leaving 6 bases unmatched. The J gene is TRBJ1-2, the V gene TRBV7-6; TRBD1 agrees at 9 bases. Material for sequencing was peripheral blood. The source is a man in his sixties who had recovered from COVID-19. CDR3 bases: TGTGCCAGCAGCCCACGGACAGGGGACGGCTACACCTTC. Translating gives CASSPRTGDGYTF.